One and the same sample provided the 9 T cell receptor beta chains below, sequenced in a study of blood T cell repertoires in COVID-19 (dated by TCRdb to 2019 to 2021). Library preparation was by the immunoSEQ multiplex PCR assay. What TCRdb holds here is the immuneACCESS table cut down to in-frame rearrangements. Part of the clones is not present; checked against another copy, under half of the missing clones reflect an unresolved V gene, and the others are unexplained. The sample data list 200,000 or so clones, and 88% of these were observed just once. The top ten hold less than 3.5% of the sample. Source material: peripheral blood. The origin of the receptors is a woman aged 55-70 years with acute or convalescent COVID-19.

The genes are TRBV4-2 and TRBJ2-1, with a tentative D call TRBD2 (6 bases). Trimming shortened V by 0 bases and J by 5 bases, and 11 bases separated the two germline ends. Germline CDR1 reads LGHNA; CDR2 reads YNFKEQ. The CDR3 spans 15 residues. The CDR3 here is CASSQDSGVNNEQFF. The CDR3 DNA sequence: TGTGCCAGCAGCCAAGATTCGGGGGTTAACAATGAGCAGTTCTTC.

The V gene is TRBV19, the J gene TRBJ1-1; tentative D call: TRBD1 (6 bases). The germline V gene has CDR1 LNHDA and CDR2 SQIVND (reference sequence). The CDR3 has 16 residues. V was trimmed by 5 bases and J by 0 bases, leaving 16 bases between them. The CDR3 DNA reads TGTGCCAGTAGTGGTGGCAGGGGATGGTTGAACACTGAAGCTTTCTTT. This codes for CASSGGRGWLNTEAFF. Using reference TRBV19 and TRBJ1-1 for the parts outside the CDR3, the full variable domain is DGGITQSPKYLFRKEGQNVTLSCEQNLNHDAMYWYRQDPGQGLRLIYYSQIVNDFQKGDIAEGYSVSREKKESFPLTVTSAQKNPTAFYLCASSGGRGWLNTEAFFGQGTRLTVV.

The genes are TRBV30 and TRBJ1-1, with D uncertain. Trimming left V 4 bases short and J 7 bases short, with 19 bases between. The V gene's germline CDR1 is GTSNPN and CDR2 SVGIG (reference sequence). This CDR3 is 14 amino acids long. The CDR3 sequence is CAWTLGSSSREAFF. CDR3 nucleotides: TGTGCCTGGACCCTCGGCAGTTCTAGTCGTGAAGCTTTCTTT.

This sequence joins TRBV9 and TRBJ1-4; possibly TRBD1 for D (5 bases). The CDR3 totals 14 residues. Germline V gene data show CDR1 as SGDLS and CDR2 as YYNGEE. V gave up 4 bases and J gave up 8 bases, with 15 bases separating them. CDR3 protein: CASSPGTMGEKLFF. The CDR3, as DNA: TGTGCCAGCAGCCCCGGGACTATGGGGGAAAAACTGTTTTTT.

V and J are TRBV7-9 and TRBJ1-5; tentatively, D is TRBD1 (5 bases). Germline-derived CDR1 and CDR2 are SEHNR and FQNEAQ (reference sequence). The CDR3 length is 16 residues. The V end lost 1 base, the J end lost 2 bases, and 12 bases lay between the germline ends. DNA of the CDR3: TGTGCCAGCAGCTTAGTTTTAGGCAGGGGCAATCAGCCCCAGCATTTT. This gives the protein CASSLVLGRGNQPQHF. The variable domain in full, with the rest retrieved from reference TRBV7-9 and TRBJ1-5, is DTGVSQNPRHKITKRGQNVTFRCDPISEHNRLYWYRQTLGQGPEFLTYFQNEAQLEKSRLLSDRFSAERPKGSFSTLEIQRTEQGDSAMYLCASSLVLGRGNQPQHFGDGTRLSIL.

V usage is TRBV6-5 and J usage is TRBJ2-2; a weak D match, TRBD1 (6 bases). Trimming removed 6 bases at V and 4 bases at J, with 12 bases between. The CDR3 is 14 residues long. CDR1 and CDR2 from the germline V gene are MNHEY and SVGAGI. For the CDR3, the DNA is TGTGCCAGCAGGGCCAGGGGTAGCACCGGGGAGCTGTTTTTT. Translating it yields CASRARGSTGELFF.

The gene calls are TRBV10-3 and TRBJ2-5, with 13 bases fitting TRBD2. The CDR3 loop spans 15 amino acids. Germline CDR1 is ENHRY and CDR2 is SYGVKD. V dropped 6 bases and J dropped 5; count of bases not matched to a gene: 6. Here the CDR3 DNA reads TGTGCCATCAGCACTAGCGGGGGGGTAGGGGAGACCCAGTACTTC. Protein sequence: CAISTSGGVGETQYF.

The chain employs TRBV6-5 and TRBJ2-7, with 7 bases lining up with TRBD1. J was trimmed by 2 bases and V by 6 bases; bases with no gene match: 7. Germline V gene lookup returns CDR1 MNHEY and CDR2 SVGAGI. This CDR3 is built from 14 residues. The CDR3 sequence is CASSTRQGPYEQYF. The CDR3, as DNA: TGTGCCAGCAGCACTAGACAGGGACCCTACGAGCAGTACTTC.

This clone was seen once. This chain connects TRBV19 to TRBJ1-4; 9 bases map to TRBD1. Germline lookup yields CDR1 LNHDA and CDR2 SQIVND (reference sequence). The CDR3 has 15 residues. Unmatched junction bases numbered 7, after V lost 6 bases and J lost 5 bases. CDR3 DNA sequence: TGTGCCAGTAGCTCCCCCGGGACAGGGAATGAAAAACTGTTTTTT. Translation gives CASSSPGTGNEKLFF.